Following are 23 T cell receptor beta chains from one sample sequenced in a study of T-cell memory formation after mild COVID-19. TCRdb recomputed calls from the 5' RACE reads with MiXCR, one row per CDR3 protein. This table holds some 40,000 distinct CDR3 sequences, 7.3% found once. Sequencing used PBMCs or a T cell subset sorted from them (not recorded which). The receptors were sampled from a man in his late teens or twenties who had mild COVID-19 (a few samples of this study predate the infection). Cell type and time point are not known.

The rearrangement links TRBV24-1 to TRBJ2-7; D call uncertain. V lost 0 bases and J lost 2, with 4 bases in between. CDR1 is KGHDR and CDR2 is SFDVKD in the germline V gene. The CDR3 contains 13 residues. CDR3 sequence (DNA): TGTGCCACCAGTGATTTGGGGACCTACGAGCAGTACTTC. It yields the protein CATSDLGTYEQYF.

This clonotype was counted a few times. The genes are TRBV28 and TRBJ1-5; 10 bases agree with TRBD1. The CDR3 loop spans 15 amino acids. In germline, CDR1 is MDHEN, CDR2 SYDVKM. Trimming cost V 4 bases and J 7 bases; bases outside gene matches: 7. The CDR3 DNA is TGTGCCAGCAGTTCAAGACAGGGGGCCCACCAGCCCCAGCATTTT. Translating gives CASSSRQGAHQPQHF.

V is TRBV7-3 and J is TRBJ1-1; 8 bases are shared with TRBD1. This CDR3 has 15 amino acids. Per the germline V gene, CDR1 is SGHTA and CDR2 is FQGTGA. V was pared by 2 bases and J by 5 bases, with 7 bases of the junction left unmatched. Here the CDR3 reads CASSLQGAEGTEAFF. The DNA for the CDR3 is TGTGCCAGCAGCTTACAGGGGGCCGAAGGAACTGAAGCTTTCTTT.

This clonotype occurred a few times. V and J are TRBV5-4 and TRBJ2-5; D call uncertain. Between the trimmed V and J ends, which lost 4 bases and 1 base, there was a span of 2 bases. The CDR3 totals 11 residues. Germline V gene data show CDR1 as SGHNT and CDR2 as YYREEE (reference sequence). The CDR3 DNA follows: TGTGCCAGCAGCATCCAAGAGACCCAGTACTTC. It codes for CASSIQETQYF.

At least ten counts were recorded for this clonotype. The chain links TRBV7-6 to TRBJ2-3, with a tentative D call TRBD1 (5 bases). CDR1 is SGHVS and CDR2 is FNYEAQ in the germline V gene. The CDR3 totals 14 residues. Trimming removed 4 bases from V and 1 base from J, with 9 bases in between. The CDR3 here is CASSSGQGTDTQYF. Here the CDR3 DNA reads TGTGCCAGCAGCTCCGGACAAGGCACAGATACGCAGTATTTT.

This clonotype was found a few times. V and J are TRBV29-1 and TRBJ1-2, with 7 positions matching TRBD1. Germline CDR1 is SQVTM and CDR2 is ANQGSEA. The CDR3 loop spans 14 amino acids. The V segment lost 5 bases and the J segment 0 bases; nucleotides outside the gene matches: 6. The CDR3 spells CSVSDRAPNYGYTF. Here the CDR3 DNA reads TGCAGCGTTTCCGACAGGGCGCCTAACTATGGCTACACCTTC.

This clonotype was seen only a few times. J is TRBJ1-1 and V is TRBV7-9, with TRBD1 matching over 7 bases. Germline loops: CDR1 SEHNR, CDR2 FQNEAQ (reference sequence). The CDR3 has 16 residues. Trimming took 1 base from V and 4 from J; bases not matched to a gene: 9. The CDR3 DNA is TGTGCCAGCAGCTTAGTGACAGGGTCGGGCACCACTGAAGCTTTCTTT. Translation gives CASSLVTGSGTTEAFF.

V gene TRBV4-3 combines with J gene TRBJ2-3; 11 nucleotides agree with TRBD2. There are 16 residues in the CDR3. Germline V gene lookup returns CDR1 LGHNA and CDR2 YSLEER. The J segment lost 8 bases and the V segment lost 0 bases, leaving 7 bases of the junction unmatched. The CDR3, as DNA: TGCGCCAGCAGCCAAGATCTAGCGGGGGGCCTAGGTACGCAGTATTTT. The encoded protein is CASSQDLAGGLGTQYF.

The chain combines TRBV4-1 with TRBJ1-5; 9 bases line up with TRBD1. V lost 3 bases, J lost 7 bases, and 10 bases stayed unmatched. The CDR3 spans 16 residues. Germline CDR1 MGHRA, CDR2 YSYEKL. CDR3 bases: TGCGCCAGCAGCCAGACCGGGACAGGGCCTTGGCAGCCCCAGCATTTT. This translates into CASSQTGTGPWQPQHF.

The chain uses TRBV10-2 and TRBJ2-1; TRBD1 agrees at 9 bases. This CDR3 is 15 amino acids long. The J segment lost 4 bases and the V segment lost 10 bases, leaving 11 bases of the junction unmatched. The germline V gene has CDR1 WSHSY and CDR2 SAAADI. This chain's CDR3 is CATRDREDLYNEQFF. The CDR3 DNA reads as TGCGCCACCAGGGACAGGGAAGATTTATACAATGAGCAGTTCTTC.

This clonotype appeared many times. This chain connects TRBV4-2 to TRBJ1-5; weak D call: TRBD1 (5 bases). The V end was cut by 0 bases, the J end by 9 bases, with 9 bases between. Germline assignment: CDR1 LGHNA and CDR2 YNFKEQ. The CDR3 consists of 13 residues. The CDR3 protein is CASSQDLGAPQHF. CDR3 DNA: TGTGCCAGCAGCCAAGATCTTGGGGCGCCCCAGCATTTT.

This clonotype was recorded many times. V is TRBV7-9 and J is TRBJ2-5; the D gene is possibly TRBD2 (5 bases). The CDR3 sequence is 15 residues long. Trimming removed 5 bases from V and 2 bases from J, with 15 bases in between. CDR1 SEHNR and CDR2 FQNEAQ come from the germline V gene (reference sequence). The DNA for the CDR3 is TGTGCCAGCAGCACCCCGCGGGCTCTTCAAGAGACCCAGTACTTC. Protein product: CASSTPRALQETQYF.

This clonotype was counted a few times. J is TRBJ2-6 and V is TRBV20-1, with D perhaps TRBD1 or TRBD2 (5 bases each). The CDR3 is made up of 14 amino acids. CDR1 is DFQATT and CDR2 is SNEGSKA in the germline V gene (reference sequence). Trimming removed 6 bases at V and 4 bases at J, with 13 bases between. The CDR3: CSATGAGGANVLTF. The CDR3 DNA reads TGCAGTGCGACCGGGGCCGGAGGGGCCAACGTCCTGACTTTC.

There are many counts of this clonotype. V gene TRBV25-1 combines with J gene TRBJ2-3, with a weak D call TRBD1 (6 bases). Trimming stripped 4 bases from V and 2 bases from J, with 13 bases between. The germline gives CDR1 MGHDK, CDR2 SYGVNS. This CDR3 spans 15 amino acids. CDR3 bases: TGTGCCAGCAGTGTTGGGGGCATGTTCACAGATACGCAGTATTTT. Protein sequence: CASSVGGMFTDTQYF.

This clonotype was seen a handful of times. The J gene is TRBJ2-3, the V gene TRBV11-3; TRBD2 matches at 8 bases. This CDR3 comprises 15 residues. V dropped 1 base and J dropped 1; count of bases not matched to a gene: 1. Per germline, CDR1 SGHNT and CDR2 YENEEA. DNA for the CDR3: TGTGCCAGCAGCTTAGGAGCGGGGGGCACAGATACGCAGTATTTT. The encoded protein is CASSLGAGGTDTQYF.

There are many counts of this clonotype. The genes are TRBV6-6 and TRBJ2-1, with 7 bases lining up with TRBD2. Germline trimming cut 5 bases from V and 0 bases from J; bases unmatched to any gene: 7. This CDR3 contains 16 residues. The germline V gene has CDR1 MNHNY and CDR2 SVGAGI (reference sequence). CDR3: CASSGLAASSYNEQFF. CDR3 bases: TGTGCCAGCAGTGGGCTAGCGGCTAGCTCCTACAATGAGCAGTTCTTC.

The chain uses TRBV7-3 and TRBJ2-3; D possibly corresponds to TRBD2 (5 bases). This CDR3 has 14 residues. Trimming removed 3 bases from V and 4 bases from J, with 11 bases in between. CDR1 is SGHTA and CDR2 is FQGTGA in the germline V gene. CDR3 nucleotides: TGTGCCAGCAGCTTTACTAGGGCGTCAGATACGCAGTATTTT. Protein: CASSFTRASDTQYF.

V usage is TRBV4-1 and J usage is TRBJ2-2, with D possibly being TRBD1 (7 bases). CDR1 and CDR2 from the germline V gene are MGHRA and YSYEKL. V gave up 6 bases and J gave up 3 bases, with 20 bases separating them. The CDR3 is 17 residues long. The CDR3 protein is CASRSQGGYRDTGELFF. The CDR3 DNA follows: TGCGCCAGCAGAAGTCAGGGGGGCTATCGTGACACCGGGGAGCTGTTTTTT.

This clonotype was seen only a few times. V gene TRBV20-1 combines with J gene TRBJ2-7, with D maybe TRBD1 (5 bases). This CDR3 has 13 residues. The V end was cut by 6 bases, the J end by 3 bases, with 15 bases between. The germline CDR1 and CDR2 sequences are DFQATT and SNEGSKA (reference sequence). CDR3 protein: CSAGSRGIYEQYF. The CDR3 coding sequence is TGCAGTGCGGGGTCAAGGGGAATCTACGAGCAGTACTTC.

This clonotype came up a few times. For the CDR3, the DNA is TGTGCCAGCTCGTCCGGGACAGGGAATCAGCCCCAGCATTTT. Translation gives CASSSGTGNQPQHF. The chain is built from TRBV18 and TRBJ1-5, with TRBD1 matching over 9 bases. The germline gives CDR1 KGHSH, CDR2 LQKENI. This CDR3 is 14 amino acids long. Trimming cost V 6 bases and J 4 bases; bases outside gene matches: 4.

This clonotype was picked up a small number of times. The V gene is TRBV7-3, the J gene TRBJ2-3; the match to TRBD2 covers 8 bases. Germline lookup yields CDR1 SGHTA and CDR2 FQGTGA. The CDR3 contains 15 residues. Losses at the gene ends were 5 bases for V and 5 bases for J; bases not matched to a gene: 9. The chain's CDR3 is CASSPGLAGVDTQYF. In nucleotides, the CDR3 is TGTGCCAGCAGCCCTGGACTAGCAGGGGTAGATACGCAGTATTTT.

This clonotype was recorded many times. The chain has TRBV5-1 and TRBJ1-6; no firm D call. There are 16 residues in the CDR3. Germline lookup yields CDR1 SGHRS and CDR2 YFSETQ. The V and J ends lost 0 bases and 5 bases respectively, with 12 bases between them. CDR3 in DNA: TGCGCCAGCAGCTTGGCCGGTCCAGAAAATAATTCACCCCTCCACTTT. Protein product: CASSLAGPENNSPLHF.

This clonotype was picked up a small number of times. DNA of the CDR3: TGTGCCAGCAGCTTAGCTGCAGACGGGGAGACCCAGTACTTC. Its translation is CASSLAADGETQYF. This chain joins TRBV7-9 and TRBJ2-5; D gene ambiguous. The V end was cut by 0 bases, the J end by 5 bases, with 10 bases between. The CDR3 has 14 residues. CDR1 SEHNR and CDR2 FQNEAQ come from the germline V gene (reference sequence).